The source of this TCR beta chain is a study of T cell changes during pregnancy in multiple sclerosis. The repertoire was sequenced with immunoSEQ multiplex PCR; TCRdb's copy has only in-frame clones and lacks some. The sample lists fewer than 75,000 clones, 90% to 95% occurring once. The V gene's germline CDR1 is SQVTM and CDR2 ANQGSEA. The CDR3 covers 16 residues. V shed 0 bases and J 5 bases; nucleotides not matched to a gene: 9. The sequencing used peripheral blood, collected in the second trimester of pregnancy. This chain links TRBV29-1 with TRBJ2-1; 8 bases map to TRBD2. The sequence came from a female donor with multiple sclerosis, enrolled in a pregnancy study. In nucleotides, the CDR3 is TGCAGCGTTGAAGATCCCGGGAGGGCCGTCAACAATGAGCAGTTCTTC. Protein: CSVEDPGRAVNNEQFF.